These T cell receptor beta chains were read from a single sample in a study of blood T cell repertoires in COVID-19. Profiled with immunoSEQ multiplex PCR; TCRdb holds only in-frame clones, not every one. Of about 88,000 clones listed, nearly 90% are singletons. The specimen was peripheral blood. These receptor sequences come from a woman of 80 years or more with acute or convalescent COVID-19. Both conserved end residues are part of each CDR3. D genes are given only for firm matches.

V,J,D,CDR3
TRBV27,TRBJ1-4,NA,CASSFEGGGEKLFF
TRBV5-6,TRBJ2-1,NA,CASSSNLKAPGIF
TRBV29-1,TRBJ1-2,TRBD1,CSVASGTGPISGYTF
TRBV11-3,TRBJ2-3,TRBD2,CASSLFGEGDTQYF
TRBV9,TRBJ1-3,NA,CASSVGQQGNSGNTIYF
TRBV29-1,TRBJ1-1,TRBD1,CSGLTGKAEAFF
TRBV4-1,TRBJ1-2,TRBD1,CASSQGARTGRLRDGYTF
TRBV10-3,TRBJ2-1,NA,CAISESLGAGTYNEQFF
TRBV6-5,TRBJ1-1,NA,CASSYAGYTEAFF
TRBV4-3,TRBJ1-1,NA,CASSRSVGANTEAFF
TRBV2,TRBJ2-7,NA,CASSDVEEPPSYEQYF
TRBV7-3,TRBJ2-3,NA,CASSKALADTQYF
TRBV27,TRBJ1-5,NA,CASSLSPSRWPQHF
TRBV19,TRBJ1-4,NA,CASSIPGGLGEKLFF
TRBV7-3,TRBJ2-7,NA,CASSAQKGPLYEQYF
TRBV29-1,TRBJ2-5,TRBD2,CSVDGGVGTQYF
TRBV19,TRBJ1-2,NA,CASSPQSSGTYGYTF
TRBV7-2,TRBJ1-2,TRBD1,CASSEGTANYGYTF
TRBV2,TRBJ2-1,NA,CASSRDMPYNEQFF
TRBV5-8,TRBJ1-4,TRBD1,CASSPSHGQGYEKLFF
TRBV19,TRBJ1-2,TRBD1,CASSQGYRGLHSYGYTF
TRBV11-2,TRBJ2-7,NA,CASSSSPRVHEQYF
TRBV4-3,TRBJ2-2,TRBD2,CASSQDLAGALRTGELFF
TRBV10-3,TRBJ1-5,TRBD1,CASSGTANQPQHF
TRBV7-9,TRBJ2-3,TRBD1,CASSTVDRGTDTQYF
TRBV5-1,TRBJ1-3,TRBD1,CASSTQGTDTIYF
TRBV2,TRBJ2-1,TRBD2,CASRLRGGGNEQFF
TRBV20-1,TRBJ1-1,NA,CSASPGDDTEAFF
TRBV27,TRBJ2-3,NA,CASSSYYTDTQYF
TRBV7-8,TRBJ2-3,NA,CASSLGGSDTQYF
TRBV2,TRBJ1-4,NA,CASSLAGVGEKLFF
TRBV28,TRBJ1-1,NA,CASFPGAAYTEAFF
TRBV7-8,TRBJ2-7,TRBD1,CASSLRWQGAYEQYF
TRBV27,TRBJ2-1,TRBD2,CASSPRLAEFNEQFF
TRBV28,TRBJ2-7,NA,CASRGLYEQYF
TRBV7-2,TRBJ1-3,NA,CASSLEQLNSGNTIYF
TRBV18,TRBJ2-1,TRBD2,CASSPSLAGGDNEQFF
TRBV6-5,TRBJ1-5,NA,CASSWTEGNQPQHF
TRBV19,TRBJ1-1,NA,CASSMGRGTEAFF
TRBV7-2,TRBJ1-1,TRBD1,CASSLTGGMNTEAFF
TRBV11-3,TRBJ2-3,NA,CASSLGQGSDTQYF
TRBV5-8,TRBJ2-7,NA,CASSSRGSYEQYF
TRBV6-5,TRBJ2-7,TRBD1,CASSSAGTASYEQYF
TRBV19,TRBJ2-2,NA,CAIENREGTGELFF
TRBV2,TRBJ1-1,TRBD1,CASSSQGTPNTEAFF
TRBV6-5,TRBJ2-1,TRBD2,CASSYFPTSGNIEQFF
TRBV6-5,TRBJ2-7,NA,CASRITGRHEQYF
TRBV5-1,TRBJ1-6,TRBD1,CASSKDRDSPLHF
TRBV6-4,TRBJ2-2,NA,CASSEQGEAGELFF
TRBV3-1/TRBV3-2,TRBJ1-6,TRBD1,CASSQDIGTGNSPLHF
TRBV18,TRBJ1-3,NA,CASSPYSGDSGNTIYF
TRBV19,TRBJ1-5,NA,CASNRRQEYSNQPQHF
TRBV5-1,TRBJ1-2,NA,CASSLNGGDGYTF
TRBV5-1,TRBJ1-3,TRBD1,CASSSTGVAGNTIYF
TRBV18,TRBJ2-3,NA,CASSPGAGHTDTQYF
TRBV11-3,TRBJ1-1,NA,CASSLQGPNTEAFF